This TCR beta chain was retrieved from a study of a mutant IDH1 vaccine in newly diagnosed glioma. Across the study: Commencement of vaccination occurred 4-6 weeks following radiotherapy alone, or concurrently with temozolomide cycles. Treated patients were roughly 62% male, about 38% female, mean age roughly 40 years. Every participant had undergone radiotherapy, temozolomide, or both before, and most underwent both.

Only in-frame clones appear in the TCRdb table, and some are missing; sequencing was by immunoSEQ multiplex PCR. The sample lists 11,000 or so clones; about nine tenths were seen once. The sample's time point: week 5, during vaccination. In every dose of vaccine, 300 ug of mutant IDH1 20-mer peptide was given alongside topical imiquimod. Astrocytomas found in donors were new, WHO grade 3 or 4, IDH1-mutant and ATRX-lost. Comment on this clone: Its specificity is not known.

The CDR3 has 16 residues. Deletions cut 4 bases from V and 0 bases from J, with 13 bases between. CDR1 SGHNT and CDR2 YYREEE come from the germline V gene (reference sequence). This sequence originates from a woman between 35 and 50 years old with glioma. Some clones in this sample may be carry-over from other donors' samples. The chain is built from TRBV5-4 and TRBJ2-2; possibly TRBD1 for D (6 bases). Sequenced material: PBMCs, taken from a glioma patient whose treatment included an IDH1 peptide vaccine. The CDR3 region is CASSHGQFANTGELFF. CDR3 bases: TGTGCCAGCAGCCATGGACAGTTCGCGAACACCGGGGAGCTGTTTTTT.